This TCR beta chain derives from a study of cytomegalovirus exposure and HLA in healthy donors. In regard to this clone: Antigen: not known.

The V segment lost 6 bases and the J segment 5 bases; nucleotides outside the gene matches: 12. The CDR3 length is 16 residues. Germline values: CDR1 ENHRY, CDR2 SYGVKD. Points from the study as a whole: There were some V segments, including TRBV6-2 and TRBV6-3, excluded as indistinguishable. Despite most TCR sequences being rare, some public TCRs occurred in many donors.

PCR primers comprised 60 Vbeta and 13 Jbeta primers. TCRdb's copy holds only in-frame clones and misses some; the assay was immunoSEQ multiplex PCR. The repertoire holds roughly 160,000 clones, with about 80% as singletons. Sample: PBMCs. The gene calls are TRBV10-3 and TRBJ2-2; 7 bases are a match to TRBD2. The receptor's source is a man between 18 and 35 years old in good health and CMV-seropositive. CDR3 loop: CAISATSVRGTGELFF. In nucleotides, the CDR3 is TGTGCCATCAGCGCCACTAGCGTTCGGGGTACCGGGGAGCTGTTTTTT.